The subject of this entry is one TCR beta chain. Antigen specificity is unknown. TCRdb independently ran MiXCR on the 5' RACE reads; one entry per CDR3 protein. Found here are under 550,000 distinct CDR3 sequences, 21% of them singletons; the top ten hold around 17%. Germline CDR1 SGHDT, CDR2 YYEEEE. This CDR3 region has 13 residues. V was trimmed by 2 bases and J by 7 bases, leaving 12 bases between them. The record originates from a study of T cells after yellow fever vaccination. Study information: Those fractions that held only low numbers of cells were prepared using the SMART-Seq v4 Ultra Low Input RNA kit.

Study observations and caveats: Weaker in magnitude, the secondary response showed a faster peak on day 5 versus 15. A minor fraction of clonotypes spanned both CD4 and CD8 compartments. Detected again after the booster were most primary-vaccination clones, at 95% to 96% CD4 and 88% CD8.

The sample was PBMCs, taken 21 days after the first yellow fever vaccination. This receptor was obtained from a man aged 18 to 29 who received the YFV17D yellow fever vaccine. This rearrangement joins TRBV5-6 to TRBJ1-2; D remains ambiguous. The CDR3 here is CASSFDGVSGYTF. The CDR3 coding sequence is TGTGCCAGCAGCTTCGACGGAGTCTCTGGCTACACCTTC.